The 19 T cell receptor beta chains reported below all come from one sample, sequenced in a study of molecular identifiers for immune sequencing clone quantification. One entry per CDR3 protein results from TCRdb running MiXCR on the PCR reads. Of about 640,000 distinct CDR3 sequences in the sample, 15% to 20% were seen once. Material for sequencing was naive CD8+ T cells from blood, with Jurkat cell RNA spiked in. This sample's subset: FACS-sorted CD8+CD4-CCR7+CD45RA+ naive T cells. The receptors shown here come from a human donor in good health. Some libraries in this study had Jurkat cell RNA spiked in.

In regard to this clonotype: Sequence at one end of the junction differs from germline and may be a read error. The V and J genes are TRBV27 and TRBJ2-5; 10 positions match TRBD2. The CDR3 spans 14 residues. Germline V lookup: CDR1 MNHEY, CDR2 SMNVEV (reference sequence). As DNA, the CDR3 is TGTGCCAGCGGTTTACTAGCGGGACTAGAGACCCAGTACTTC. Amino acids: CASGLLAGLETQYF.

Points on this clonotype: At one end the junction does not follow the germline gene, possibly because of a read error. J is TRBJ2-2 and V is TRBV7-3; D is uncertain. Per germline, CDR1 SGHTA and CDR2 FQGTGA. The CDR3 length is 13 residues. The CDR3 here is CASGLTGSGELFF. In DNA form, the CDR3 reads TGTGCCAGCGGCTTAACGGGTTCCGGGGAGCTGTTTTTT. Looking up the rest from reference TRBV7-3 and TRBJ2-2 gives the full variable domain: GAGVSQTPSNKVTEKGKYVELRCDPISGHTALYWYRQSLGQGPEFLIYFQGTGAADDSGLPNDRFFAVRPEGSVSTLKIQRTERGDSAVYLCASGLTGSGELFFGEGSRLTVL.

This clonotype was detected many times. The V gene is TRBV19, the J gene TRBJ1-1, with D perhaps TRBD1 (5 bases). The CDR3 runs 13 residues. Trimming stripped 4 bases from V and 4 bases from J, with 10 bases between. In germline, CDR1 is LNHDA, CDR2 SQIVND (reference sequence). CDR3 in DNA: TGTGCCAGTAGTAGGGGGGAGGCCACTGAAGCTTTCTTT. This codes for CASSRGEATEAFF.

On this clonotype: The junction differs from germline at one of its ends, possibly a read error. The chain joins TRBV6-6 to TRBJ1-5; D possibly corresponds to TRBD1 (5 bases). This CDR3 is built from 15 residues. Germline values: CDR1 MNHNY, CDR2 SVGAGI (reference sequence). CDR3 nucleotides: TGTGCCAGCAGTAACTCTGCCAGGGTCAATCAGCCCCAGCATTTT. Its translation is CASSNSARVNQPQHF.

The V call is TRBV30, the J call TRBJ1-1, with a weak D call TRBD1 (6 bases). Germline values: CDR1 GTSNPN, CDR2 SVGIG (reference sequence). CDR3 size: 12 residues. Trimming took off 5 bases at V and 4 bases at J, with 11 bases between the two ends. For the CDR3, the DNA is TGTGCCTGGGTTGACAGGAGCACTGAAGCTTTCTTT. This sequence encodes CAWVDRSTEAFF.

Regarding this clonotype: A much larger clonotype is one base distant, so this may be a read error. V is TRBV20-1 and J is TRBJ2-3; the match to TRBD2 covers 12 bases. This CDR3 is 15 amino acids long. Germline CDR1 DFQATT, CDR2 SNEGSKA (reference sequence). J was trimmed by 5 bases and V by 0 bases; bases with no gene match: 3. CDR3 nucleotides: TGCAGTGCTAGAGATTTGGGACTAGCGGGAGATACGCAGTATTTT. It translates to CSARDLGLAGDTQYF.

This clonotype was recorded a few times. This likely comes from a read error, as the CDR3 has no conserved phenylalanine or tryptophan at its end. V usage is TRBV7-6 and J usage is TRBJ2-7; possibly TRBD1 for D (6 bases). Trimming shortened V by 1 base and J by 3 bases, and 10 bases separated the two germline ends. The germline V gene encodes CDR1 SGHVS and CDR2 FNYEAQ. This CDR3 has 14 residues. The CDR3 bases are TGTGCCAGCAGCTTAGTCGGGGACAACTACGAGCAGTACTCC. Translating it yields CASSLVGDNYEQYS.

This clonotype was counted ten times or more. The chain has TRBV30 and TRBJ2-7; 8 bases agree with TRBD1. CDR1 and CDR2 from the germline V gene are GTSNPN and SVGIG (reference sequence). The ends lost 1 base at V and 2 bases at J; junction bases unmatched: 4. There are 14 residues in the CDR3. This CDR3 is CAWSGAGGAYEQYF. In nucleotides, the CDR3 is TGTGCCTGGAGTGGGGCAGGGGGCGCCTACGAGCAGTACTTC. The complete variable domain, with remaining parts taken from reference TRBV30 and TRBJ2-7, reads SQTIHQWPATLVQPVGSPLSLECTVEGTSNPNLYWYRQAAGRGLQLLFYSVGIGQISSEVPQNLSASRPQDRQFILSSKKLLLSDSGFYLCAWSGAGGAYEQYFGPGTRLTVT.

This clonotype was observed at least ten times. This chain's CDR3 is CASGRGTGVPGANVLTF. CDR3 DNA: TGTGCCAGTGGTCGTGGGACAGGGGTCCCTGGGGCCAACGTCCTGACTTTC. This chain links TRBV19 with TRBJ2-6; 10 nucleotides match TRBD1. The CDR3 covers 17 residues. V shed 8 bases and J 2 bases; nucleotides not matched to a gene: 9. Germline V CDR1 and CDR2: LNHDA, SQIVND (reference sequence).

This clonotype showed up just a few times. This sequence joins TRBV7-3 and TRBJ2-5; possible D gene TRBD2, 6 bases. Germline V CDR1 and CDR2: SGHTA, FQGTGA. Trimming took off 1 base at V and 4 bases at J, with 16 bases between the two ends. The CDR3 extends over 16 amino acids. Written as DNA, the CDR3 is TGTGCCAGCAGCTTAAATACACTAGCTGGTGGAGAGACCCAGTACTTC. This sequence encodes CASSLNTLAGGETQYF.

There are many counts of this clonotype. The genes are TRBV11-2 and TRBJ2-7, with D perhaps TRBD2 (5 bases). Trimming left V 7 bases short and J 6 bases short, with 22 bases between. Germline assignment: CDR1 SGHAT and CDR2 FQNNGV. The CDR3 has 15 residues. The CDR3 DNA reads TGTGCCAGCACCCAGGCTCCAGCTCCCGAGGGCGAGCAGTACTTC. This translates into CASTQAPAPEGEQYF. Full variable domain (outside the CDR3, taken from reference TRBV11-2 and TRBJ2-7): EAGVAQSPRYKIIEKRQSVAFWCNPISGHATLYWYQQILGQGPKLLIQFQNNGVVDDSQLPKDRFSAERLKGVDSTLKIQPAKLEDSAVYLCASTQAPAPEGEQYFGPGTRLTVT.

This clonotype was seen repeatedly, ten times or more. The chain employs TRBV29-1 and TRBJ1-1; tentative D call: TRBD1 (5 bases). The CDR3 runs to 10 residues. V lost 5 bases and J 7 bases, leaving 8 bases between the germline ends. Germline CDR1 SQVTM, CDR2 ANQGSEA. The CDR3 bases are TGCAGCGTTTCTGACAGTGAAGCTTTCTTT. Translating gives CSVSDSEAFF.

This clonotype was found many times. The chain is built from TRBV6-5 and TRBJ2-7, with 8 bases that match TRBD1. The CDR3 consists of 15 residues. V trimming: 0 bases; J trimming: 7 bases; junction bases outside the gene matches: 8. The germline gives CDR1 MNHEY, CDR2 SVGAGI. The CDR3 coding sequence is TGTGCCAGCAGTTACTCGAGGACAGGGTATGTGGAGCAGTACTTC. Protein product: CASSYSRTGYVEQYF.

This clonotype appeared many times. The chain combines TRBV6-2 or TRBV6-3 with TRBJ2-6; D is uncertain. Trimming took off 2 bases at V and 0 bases at J, with 8 bases between the two ends. Germline assignment: CDR1 MNHEY and CDR2 SVGEGT. The CDR3 spans 16 residues. As DNA, the CDR3 is TGTGCCAGCAGTTACGTTTGGGGCTCTGGGGCCAACGTCCTGACTTTC. As protein: CASSYVWGSGANVLTF.

The genes are TRBV9 and TRBJ1-4; TRBD1 aligns across 9 bases. This CDR3 has 14 residues. Unmatched junction bases numbered 4, after V lost 2 bases and J lost 8 bases. The germline gives CDR1 SGDLS, CDR2 YYNGEE. CDR3 in amino acids: CASSVGTGKEKLFF. CDR3 DNA: TGTGCCAGCAGCGTCGGGACAGGGAAGGAAAAACTGTTTTTT. The full variable domain, in which reference TRBV9 and TRBJ1-4 provide the parts outside the CDR3, is DSGVTQTPKHLITATGQRVTLRCSPRSGDLSVYWYQQSLDQGLQFLIQYYNGEERAKGNILERFSAQQFPDLHSELNLSSLELGDSALYFCASSVGTGKEKLFFGSGTQLSVL.

V and J are TRBV29-1 and TRBJ2-1; D ambiguous. The CDR3 covers 13 residues. Germline CDR1 SQVTM, CDR2 ANQGSEA. Trimming pared 7 bases from V and 6 bases from J, leaving 16 bases between. CDR3 nucleotides: TGCAGCGCCGAATCCGCCAGAAGCAATGAGCAGTTCTTC. Translated: CSAESARSNEQFF.

This clonotype has ten or more counts. The V gene is TRBV6-1, the J gene TRBJ2-5; maybe TRBD2 (6 bases). Trimming cost V 1 base and J 4 bases, with 16 bases left between them. Per the germline V gene, CDR1 is MNHNS and CDR2 is SASEGT. CDR3 length: 16 residues. The CDR3 loop is CASSEEFSGFLETQYF. CDR3 DNA: TGTGCCAGCAGTGAAGAGTTTAGCGGATTTTTAGAGACCCAGTACTTC.

This clonotype showed up many times. The chain is built from TRBV25-1 and TRBJ1-2; 8 positions match TRBD1. Germline CDR1 MGHDK, CDR2 SYGVNS. Germline trimming cut 6 bases from V and 6 bases from J; bases unmatched to any gene: 6. CDR3 length equals 13 residues. The CDR3 region is CASSLGQGDGYTF. The CDR3 region has the DNA TGTGCCAGCAGCCTAGGACAGGGCGATGGCTACACCTTC.

V usage is TRBV6-2 or TRBV6-3 and J usage is TRBJ2-1; D possibly corresponds to TRBD1 (6 bases). This CDR3 is built from 16 residues. Germline loops: CDR1 MNHEY, CDR2 SVGEGT. The ends were cut back, 7 bases at V and 2 bases at J, with 18 bases in the middle. The CDR3 DNA follows: TGTGCCAGCATTCCATCCCGGGACACAGCCTACAATGAGCAGTTCTTC. Translated, it gives CASIPSRDTAYNEQFF.